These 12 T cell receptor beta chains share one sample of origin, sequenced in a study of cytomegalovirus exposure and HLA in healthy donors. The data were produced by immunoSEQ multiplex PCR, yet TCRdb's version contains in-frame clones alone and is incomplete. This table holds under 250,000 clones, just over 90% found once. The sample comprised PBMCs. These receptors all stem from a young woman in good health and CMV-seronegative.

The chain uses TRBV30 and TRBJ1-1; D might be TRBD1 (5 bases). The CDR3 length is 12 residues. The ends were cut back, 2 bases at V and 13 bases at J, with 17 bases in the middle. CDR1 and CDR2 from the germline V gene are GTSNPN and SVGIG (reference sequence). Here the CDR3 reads CAWSFLDSRGFF. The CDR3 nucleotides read TGTGCCTGGAGTTTTTTAGACAGCCGCGGTTTCTTT. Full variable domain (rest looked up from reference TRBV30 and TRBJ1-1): SQTIHQWPATLVQPVGSPLSLECTVEGTSNPNLYWYRQAAGRGLQLLFYSVGIGQISSEVPQNLSASRPQDRQFILSSKKLLLSDSGFYLCAWSFLDSRGFFGQGTRLTVV.

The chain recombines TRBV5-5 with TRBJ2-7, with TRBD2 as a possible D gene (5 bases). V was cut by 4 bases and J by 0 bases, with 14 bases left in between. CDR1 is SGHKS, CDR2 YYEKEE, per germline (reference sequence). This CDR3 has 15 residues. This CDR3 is CASSLTLTSSYEQYF. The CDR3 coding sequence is TGTGCCAGCAGCCTTACCTTAACTAGCTCCTACGAGCAGTACTTC.

The CDR3 reads CASSSLSGQPQHF. The CDR3 coding sequence is TGTGCCAGCAGCTCGCTCAGCGGTCAGCCCCAGCATTTT. This rearrangement joins TRBV7-8 to TRBJ1-5; D ambiguous. This CDR3 spans 13 amino acids. The V end was cut by 4 bases, the J end by 6 bases, with 10 bases between. The germline CDR1 and CDR2 sequences are SGHVS and FQNEAQ.

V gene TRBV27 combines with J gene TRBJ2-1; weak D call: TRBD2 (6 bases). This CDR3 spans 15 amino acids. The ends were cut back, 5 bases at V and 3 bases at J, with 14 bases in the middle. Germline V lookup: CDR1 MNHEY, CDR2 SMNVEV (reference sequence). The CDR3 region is CASSLSGGDYNEQFF. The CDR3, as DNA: TGTGCCAGCAGTCTTAGCGGAGGGGACTACAATGAGCAGTTCTTC.

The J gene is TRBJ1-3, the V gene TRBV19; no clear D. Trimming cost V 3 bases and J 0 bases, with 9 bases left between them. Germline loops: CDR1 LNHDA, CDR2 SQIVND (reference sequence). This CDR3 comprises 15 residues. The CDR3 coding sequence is TGTGCCAGTAGTATCGCGATACTCTCTGGAAACACCATATATTTT. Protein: CASSIAILSGNTIYF. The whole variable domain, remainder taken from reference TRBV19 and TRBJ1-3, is DGGITQSPKYLFRKEGQNVTLSCEQNLNHDAMYWYRQDPGQGLRLIYYSQIVNDFQKGDIAEGYSVSREKKESFPLTVTSAQKNPTAFYLCASSIAILSGNTIYFGEGSWLTVV.

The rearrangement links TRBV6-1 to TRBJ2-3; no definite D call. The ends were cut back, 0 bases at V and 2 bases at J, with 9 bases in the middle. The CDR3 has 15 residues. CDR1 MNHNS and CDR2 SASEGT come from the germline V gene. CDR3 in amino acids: CASSEAPRPTDTQYF. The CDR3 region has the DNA TGTGCCAGCAGTGAAGCTCCCAGGCCCACAGATACGCAGTATTTT.

The CDR3 nucleotides read TGCGCCAGCAGTCGGCTGGCGTGCGGACAGAAGAAGAGAACCCAGTACTTC. Translation: CASSRLACGQKKRTQYF. The gene calls are TRBV23-1 and TRBJ2-5; D is possibly TRBD1 (6 bases). TRBV23-1 carries the ORF label, with uncertain function. V gave up 4 bases and J gave up 8 bases, with 26 bases separating them. The CDR3 runs to 17 residues.

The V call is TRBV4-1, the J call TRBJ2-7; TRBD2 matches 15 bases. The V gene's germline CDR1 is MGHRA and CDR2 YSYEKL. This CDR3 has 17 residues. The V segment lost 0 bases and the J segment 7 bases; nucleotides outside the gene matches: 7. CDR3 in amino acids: CASSQDNGLAGGMEQYF. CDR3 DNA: TGCGCCAGCAGCCAAGATAACGGACTAGCGGGAGGGATGGAGCAGTACTTC.

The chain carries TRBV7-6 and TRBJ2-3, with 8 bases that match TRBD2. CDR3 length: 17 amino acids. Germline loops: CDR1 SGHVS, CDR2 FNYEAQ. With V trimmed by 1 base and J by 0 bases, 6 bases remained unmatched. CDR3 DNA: TGTGCCAGCAGCTTAGACGTCACTAGCGGAAGCACAGATACGCAGTATTTT. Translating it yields CASSLDVTSGSTDTQYF.

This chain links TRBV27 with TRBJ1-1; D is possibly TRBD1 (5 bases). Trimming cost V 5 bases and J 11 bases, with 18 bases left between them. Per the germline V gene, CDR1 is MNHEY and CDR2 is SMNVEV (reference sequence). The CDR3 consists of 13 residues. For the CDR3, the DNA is TGTGCCAGCAGTCCAAGACTGTTACGGGGGGCTTTCTTT. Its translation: CASSPRLLRGAFF.

CDR3 protein: CASSNRPEPKNTDTQYF. The DNA for the CDR3 is TGTGCCAGCAGTAACCGCCCTGAGCCCAAAAACACAGATACGCAGTATTTT. The chain couples TRBV2 to TRBJ2-3; D not resolved. In germline, CDR1 is SNHLY, CDR2 FYNNEI. With 5 bases removed from V and 2 bases from J, the gap between germline ends came to 20 bases. The CDR3 totals 17 residues.

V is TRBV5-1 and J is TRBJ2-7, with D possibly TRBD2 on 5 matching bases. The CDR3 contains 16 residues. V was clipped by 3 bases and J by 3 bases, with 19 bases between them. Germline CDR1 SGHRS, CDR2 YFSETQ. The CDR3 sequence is CASSWERRLHHYEQYF. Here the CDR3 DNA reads TGCGCCAGCAGCTGGGAGAGGCGGCTACACCACTACGAGCAGTACTTC.